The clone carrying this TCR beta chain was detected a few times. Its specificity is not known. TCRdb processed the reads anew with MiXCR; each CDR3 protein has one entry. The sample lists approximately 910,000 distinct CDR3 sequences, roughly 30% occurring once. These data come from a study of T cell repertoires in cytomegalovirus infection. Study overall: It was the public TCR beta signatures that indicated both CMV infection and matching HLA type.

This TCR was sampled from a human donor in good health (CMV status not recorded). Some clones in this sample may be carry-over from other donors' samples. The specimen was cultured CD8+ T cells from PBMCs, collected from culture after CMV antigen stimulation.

CDR3 residues: CASSLRGEGDTQYF. The CDR3 region has the DNA TGTGCCAGCAGTTTAAGAGGGGAAGGAGATACGCAGTATTTT. This sequence joins TRBV27 and TRBJ2-3, with D perhaps TRBD1 or TRBD2 (5 bases each). This CDR3 has 14 residues. Trimming left V 2 bases short and J 5 bases short, with 11 bases between. The V gene's germline CDR1 is MNHEY and CDR2 SMNVEV (reference sequence).